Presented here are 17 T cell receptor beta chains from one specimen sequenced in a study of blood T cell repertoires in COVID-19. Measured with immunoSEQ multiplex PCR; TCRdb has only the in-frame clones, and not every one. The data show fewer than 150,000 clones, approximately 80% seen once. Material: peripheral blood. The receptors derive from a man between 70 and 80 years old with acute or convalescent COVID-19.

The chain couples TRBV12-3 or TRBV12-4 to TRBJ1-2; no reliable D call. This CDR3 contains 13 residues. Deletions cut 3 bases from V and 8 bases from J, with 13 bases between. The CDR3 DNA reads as TGTGCCAGCAGTTTCGATCCGGGGAGAGGCTACACCTTC. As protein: CASSFDPGRGYTF.

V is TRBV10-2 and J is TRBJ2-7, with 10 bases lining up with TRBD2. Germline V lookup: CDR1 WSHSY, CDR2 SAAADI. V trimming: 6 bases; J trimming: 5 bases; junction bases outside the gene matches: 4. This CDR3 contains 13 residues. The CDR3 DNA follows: TGCGCCAGCAGGAGCGGGGGGGCCGACGAGCAGTACTTC. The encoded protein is CASRSGGADEQYF.

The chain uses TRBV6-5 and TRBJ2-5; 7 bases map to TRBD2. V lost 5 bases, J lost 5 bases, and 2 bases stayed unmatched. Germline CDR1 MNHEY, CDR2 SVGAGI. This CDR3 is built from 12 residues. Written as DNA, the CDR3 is TGTGCCAGCAGTCACGGGGGGGAGACCCAGTACTTC. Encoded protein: CASSHGGETQYF.

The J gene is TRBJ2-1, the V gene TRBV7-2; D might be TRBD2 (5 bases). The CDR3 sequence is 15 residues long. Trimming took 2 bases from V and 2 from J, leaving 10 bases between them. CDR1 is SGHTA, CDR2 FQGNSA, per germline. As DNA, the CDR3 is TGTGCCAGCAGCTTATTAACCGGGGCCTACAATGAGCAGTTCTTC. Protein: CASSLLTGAYNEQFF.

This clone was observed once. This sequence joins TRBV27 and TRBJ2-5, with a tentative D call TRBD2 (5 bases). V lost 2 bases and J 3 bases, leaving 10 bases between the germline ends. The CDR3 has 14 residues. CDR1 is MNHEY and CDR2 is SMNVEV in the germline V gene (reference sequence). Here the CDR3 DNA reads TGTGCCAGCAGTTTAGGGAGAGGGAAAGAGACCCAGTACTTC. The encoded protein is CASSLGRGKETQYF.

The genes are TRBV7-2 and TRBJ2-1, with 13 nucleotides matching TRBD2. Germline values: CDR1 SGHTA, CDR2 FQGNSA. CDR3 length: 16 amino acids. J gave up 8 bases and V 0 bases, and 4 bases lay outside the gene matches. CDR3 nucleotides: TGTGCCAGCAGCTTAGCGGGACTAGCGGGGTTAGATGAGCAGTTCTTC. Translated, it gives CASSLAGLAGLDEQFF.

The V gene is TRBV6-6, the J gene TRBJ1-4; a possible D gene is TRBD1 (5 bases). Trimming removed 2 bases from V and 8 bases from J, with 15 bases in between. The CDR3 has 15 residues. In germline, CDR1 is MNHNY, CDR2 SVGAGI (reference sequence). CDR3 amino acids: CASSYPSGLREKLFF. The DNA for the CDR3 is TGTGCCAGCAGTTACCCCTCAGGGTTGAGGGAAAAACTGTTTTTT.

The CDR3: CASSLAGWSGYTF. The CDR3 DNA sequence: TGCGCCAGCAGCTTGGCCGGGTGGTCCGGCTACACCTTC. The chain couples TRBV5-1 to TRBJ1-2, with unresolved D. The germline V and J ends were trimmed by 0 bases and 8 bases, with 11 bases remaining between them. The CDR3 length is 13 residues. The germline V gene encodes CDR1 SGHRS and CDR2 YFSETQ.

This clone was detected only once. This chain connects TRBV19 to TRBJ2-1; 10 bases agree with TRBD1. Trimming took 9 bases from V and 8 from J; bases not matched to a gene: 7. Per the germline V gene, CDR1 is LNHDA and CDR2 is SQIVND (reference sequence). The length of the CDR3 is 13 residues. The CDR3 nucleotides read TGTGCCAGCAATCTAGGACAGGGGGATGAGCAGTTCTTC. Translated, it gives CASNLGQGDEQFF. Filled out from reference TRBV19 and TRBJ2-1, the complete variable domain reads DGGITQSPKYLFRKEGQNVTLSCEQNLNHDAMYWYRQDPGQGLRLIYYSQIVNDFQKGDIAEGYSVSREKKESFPLTVTSAQKNPTAFYLCASNLGQGDEQFFGPGTRLTVL.

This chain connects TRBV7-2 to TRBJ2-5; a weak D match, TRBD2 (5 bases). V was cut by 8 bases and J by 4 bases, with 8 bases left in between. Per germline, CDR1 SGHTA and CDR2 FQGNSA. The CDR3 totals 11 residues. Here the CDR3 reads CASHEGETQYF. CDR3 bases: TGTGCCAGCCACGAGGGAGAGACCCAGTACTTC.

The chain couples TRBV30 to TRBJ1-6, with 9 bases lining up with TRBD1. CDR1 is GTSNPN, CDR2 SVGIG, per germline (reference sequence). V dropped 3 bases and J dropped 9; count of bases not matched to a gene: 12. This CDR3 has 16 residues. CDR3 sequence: CAWSLGASTGGSPLHF. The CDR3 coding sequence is TGTGCCTGGAGCCTCGGGGCTTCGACAGGGGGTTCACCCCTCCACTTT.

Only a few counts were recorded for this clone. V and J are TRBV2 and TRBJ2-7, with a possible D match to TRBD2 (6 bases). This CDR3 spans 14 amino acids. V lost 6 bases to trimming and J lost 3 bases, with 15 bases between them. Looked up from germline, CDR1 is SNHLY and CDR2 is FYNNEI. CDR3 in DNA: TGTGCCAGCAGCTTGGACCGGGGGATCTACGAGCAGTACTTC. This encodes CASSLDRGIYEQYF.

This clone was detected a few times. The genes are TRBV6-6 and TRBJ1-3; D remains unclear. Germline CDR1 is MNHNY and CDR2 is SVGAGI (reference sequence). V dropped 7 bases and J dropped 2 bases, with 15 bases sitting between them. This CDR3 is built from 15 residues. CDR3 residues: CASIAGERAGNTIYF. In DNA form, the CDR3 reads TGTGCCAGCATCGCCGGGGAGCGAGCTGGAAACACCATATATTTT.

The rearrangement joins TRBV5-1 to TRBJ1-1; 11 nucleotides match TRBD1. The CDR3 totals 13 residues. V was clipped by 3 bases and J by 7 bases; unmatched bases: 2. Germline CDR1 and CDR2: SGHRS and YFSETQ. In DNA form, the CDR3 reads TGCGCCAGCAGCTCGGGACAGGGGGGTGAAGCTTTCTTT. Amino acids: CASSSGQGGEAFF.

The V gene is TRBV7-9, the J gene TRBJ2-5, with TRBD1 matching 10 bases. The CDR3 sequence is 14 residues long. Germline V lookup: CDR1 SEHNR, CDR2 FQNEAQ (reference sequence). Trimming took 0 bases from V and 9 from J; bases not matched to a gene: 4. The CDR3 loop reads CASSLADGQGAQYF. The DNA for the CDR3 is TGTGCCAGCAGCTTAGCAGACGGACAGGGGGCCCAGTACTTC. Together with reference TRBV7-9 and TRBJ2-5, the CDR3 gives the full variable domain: DTGVSQNPRHKITKRGQNVTFRCDPISEHNRLYWYRQTLGQGPEFLTYFQNEAQLEKSRLLSDRFSAERPKGSFSTLEIQRTEQGDSAMYLCASSLADGQGAQYFGPGTRLLVL.

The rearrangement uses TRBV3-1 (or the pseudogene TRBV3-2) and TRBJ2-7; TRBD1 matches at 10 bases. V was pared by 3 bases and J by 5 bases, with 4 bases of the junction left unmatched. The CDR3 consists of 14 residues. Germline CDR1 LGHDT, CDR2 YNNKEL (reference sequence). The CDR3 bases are TGTGCCAGCAGCCACCGGACAGGGGGTGACGAGCAGTACTTC. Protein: CASSHRTGGDEQYF.

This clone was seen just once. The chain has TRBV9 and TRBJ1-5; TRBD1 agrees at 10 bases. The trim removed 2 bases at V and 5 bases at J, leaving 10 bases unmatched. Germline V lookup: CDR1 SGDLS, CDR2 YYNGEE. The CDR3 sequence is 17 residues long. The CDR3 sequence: CASSVGTGDWSDQPQHF. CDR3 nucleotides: TGTGCCAGCAGCGTCGGGACAGGGGATTGGAGCGATCAGCCCCAGCATTTT.